Shown below are 28 T cell receptor beta chains from a single sample sequenced in a study of T cells after yellow fever vaccination. TCRdb re-called the 5' RACE reads through MiXCR, storing one row per CDR3 protein. Of about 360,000 distinct CDR3 sequences listed, approximately 6% are singletons. The source material was PBMCs, sampled 5 days after the yellow fever booster vaccination. The receptors stem from a man aged 30-40 years who received the YFV17D yellow fever vaccine.

V gene TRBV10-3 combines with J gene TRBJ1-1; TRBD1 agrees at 8 bases. CDR3 size: 14 residues. Germline CDR1 is ENHRY and CDR2 is SYGVKD. The J segment lost 4 bases and the V segment lost 8 bases, leaving 9 bases of the junction unmatched. This CDR3 reads CAIGTGIPSTEAFF. In DNA form, the CDR3 reads TGTGCCATCGGGACAGGCATCCCCAGCACTGAAGCTTTCTTT.

This chain links TRBV29-1 with TRBJ2-7, with D unclear. CDR3 length equals 11 residues. Germline V CDR1 and CDR2: SQVTM, ANQGSEA. Trimming removed 3 bases from V and 5 bases from J, with 8 bases in between. The CDR3 protein is CSVEGVNEQYF. CDR3 coding DNA: TGCAGCGTTGAGGGCGTCAACGAGCAGTACTTC.

V usage is TRBV5-1 and J usage is TRBJ2-1; a possible D gene is TRBD2 (6 bases). The V and J ends lost 5 bases and 8 bases respectively, with 14 bases between them. The CDR3 spans 13 residues. The germline V gene has CDR1 SGHRS and CDR2 YFSETQ. CDR3 amino acids: CASRPTSIDEQFF. The CDR3 region has the DNA TGCGCCAGCAGACCGACTAGTATAGATGAGCAGTTCTTC.

This clonotype was recorded many times. The chain is built from TRBV12-3 or TRBV12-4 and TRBJ1-2; D is unclear. V lost 5 bases and J 4 bases, leaving 11 bases between the germline ends. There are 13 residues in the CDR3. The CDR3 DNA reads TGTGCCAGCAGTCTCAGAGAAAGCTATGGCTACACCTTC. Encoded protein: CASSLRESYGYTF.

The gene calls are TRBV18 and TRBJ2-7; TRBD2 agrees at 11 bases. This CDR3 contains 15 residues. The germline CDR1 and CDR2 sequences are KGHSH and LQKENI. J was trimmed by 4 bases and V by 3 bases; bases with no gene match: 5. The CDR3 bases are TGTGCCAGCTCACCGCAAGGGACTAGCGGATACGAGCAGTACTTC. This codes for CASSPQGTSGYEQYF.

The chain recombines TRBV30 with TRBJ1-2; the D gene is possibly TRBD1 (5 bases). V was shortened by 4 bases and J by 2 bases, with 11 bases between the two germline ends. This CDR3 spans 13 amino acids. Germline CDR1 reads GTSNPN; CDR2 reads SVGIG (reference sequence). As DNA, the CDR3 is TGTGCCTGGAACTCGGCAGGGAACTATGGCTACACCTTC. As protein: CAWNSAGNYGYTF.

V usage is TRBV5-1 and J usage is TRBJ2-7; TRBD2 aligns across 9 bases. V gave up 5 bases and J gave up 5 bases; unmatched junction bases: 8. Germline V gives CDR1 SGHRS, CDR2 YFSETQ. The CDR3 contains 14 residues. The CDR3 DNA reads as TGCGCCAGCAGTTGGGGGACTAGCTCGCACGAGCAGTACTTC. The encoded protein is CASSWGTSSHEQYF.

The chain has TRBV7-2 and TRBJ1-5; 7 bases are shared with TRBD1. The CDR3 runs 14 residues. CDR1 and CDR2 (germline): SGHTA, FQGNSA. Unmatched junction bases numbered 3, after V lost 5 bases and J lost 2 bases. The DNA of the CDR3 is TGTGCCAGCAGCCATGGACAGGGCAATCAGCCCCAGCATTTT. Translated: CASSHGQGNQPQHF.

This clonotype was seen repeatedly, ten times or more. The chain has TRBV4-2 and TRBJ2-1, with D perhaps matching TRBD1 (5 bases). The CDR3 is made up of 15 amino acids. Germline V lookup: CDR1 LGHNA, CDR2 YNFKEQ. V shed 5 bases and J shed 2 bases, with 13 bases lying between them. In nucleotides, the CDR3 is TGTGCCAGCAGCGAAATTGGGGCGGCCTACAATGAGCAGTTCTTC. As protein: CASSEIGAAYNEQFF.

This clonotype was detected only a few times. The chain is built from TRBV6-2 or TRBV6-3 and TRBJ2-1; no firm D call. Trimming stripped 2 bases from V and 4 bases from J, with 9 bases between. The V gene's germline CDR1 is MNHEY and CDR2 SVGEGT. This CDR3 is 14 amino acids long. As DNA, the CDR3 is TGTGCCAGCAGTTACCGGCAGCCATACAATGAGCAGTTCTTC. It translates to CASSYRQPYNEQFF.

A note on this clonotype: This may arise from a read error, as a much more abundant clone is one base away. J is TRBJ1-1 and V is TRBV28; D is ambiguous. Germline assignment: CDR1 MDHEN and CDR2 SYDVKM. Between the trimmed V and J ends, which lost 2 bases and 3 bases, there was a span of 7 bases. CDR3 length: 13 amino acids. This CDR3 is CASSLPVDTEAFF. For the CDR3, the DNA is TGTGCCAGCAGTTTACCCGTGGACACTGAAGCTTTCTTT. The full variable domain, with the rest looked up from reference TRBV28 and TRBJ1-1, is DVKVTQSSRYLVKRTGEKVFLECVQDMDHENMFWYRQDPGLGLRLIYFSYDVKMKEKGDIPEGYSVSREKKERFSLILESASTNQTSMYLCASSLPVDTEAFFGQGTRLTVV.

This clonotype was seen many times. The chain carries TRBV20-1 and TRBJ2-7, with 9 bases identical to TRBD2. The CDR3 extends over 15 amino acids. Germline V gene sequence: CDR1 DFQATT, CDR2 SNEGSKA (reference sequence). The CDR3 DNA reads as TGCAGCGCCACCCATAGCGGGGGTGCCTCCTACGAGCAGTACTTC. This encodes CSATHSGGASYEQYF.

The chain is built from TRBV7-9 and TRBJ2-5; TRBD1 agrees at 8 bases. This CDR3 has 15 residues. CDR1 is SEHNR, CDR2 FQNEAQ, per germline (reference sequence). V lost 4 bases and J lost 5; bases outside the gene matches: 9. Written as DNA, the CDR3 is TGTGCCAGCAGCTCAACGCAGACAGGGGCCGAGACCCAGTACTTC. The encoded protein is CASSSTQTGAETQYF.

This sequence joins TRBV24-1 and TRBJ2-2; no reliable D call. The V end lost 4 bases, the J end lost 1 base, and 9 bases lay between the germline ends. This CDR3 region has 15 residues. Germline CDR1 reads KGHDR; CDR2 reads SFDVKD. DNA for the CDR3: TGTGCCACCAGTGACCCTAAAGGGAACACCGGGGAGCTGTTTTTT. It specifies CATSDPKGNTGELFF.

In this sample, this clonotype turned up many times. V is TRBV5-1 and J is TRBJ2-3; D perhaps matches TRBD2 (6 bases). Germline V gene lookup returns CDR1 SGHRS and CDR2 YFSETQ. This CDR3 contains 15 residues. V dropped 3 bases and J dropped 2 bases, with 13 bases sitting between them. In nucleotides, the CDR3 is TGCGCCAGCAGCTGGGGAGGACGGGACACAGATACGCAGTATTTT. It yields the protein CASSWGGRDTDTQYF.

This clonotype was counted only a few times. This chain uses TRBV5-1 with TRBJ2-2; tentatively, D is TRBD2 (6 bases). The CDR3 length is 15 residues. V gave up 7 bases and J gave up 1 base, with 14 bases separating them. Germline lookup yields CDR1 SGHRS and CDR2 YFSETQ. The CDR3 sequence is CASRPGTLNTGELFF. The CDR3 DNA follows: TGCGCCAGCCGACCCGGGACTCTGAACACCGGGGAGCTGTTTTTT. The full variable domain, its missing parts supplied by reference TRBV5-1 and TRBJ2-2, is KAGVTQTPRYLIKTRGQQVTLSCSPISGHRSVSWYQQTPGQGLQFLFEYFSETQRNKGNFPGRFSGRQFSNSRSEMNVSTLELGDSALYLCASRPGTLNTGELFFGEGSRLTVL.

This clonotype was detected many times. CDR3 protein: CASSFGGATGEKLFF. CDR3 bases: TGTGCCAGCAGTTTCGGGGGGGCCACGGGAGAAAAACTGTTTTTT. V gene TRBV27 combines with J gene TRBJ1-4; D possibly corresponds to TRBD1 (6 bases). Trimming removed 3 bases from V and 8 bases from J, with 16 bases in between. Germline CDR1 reads MNHEY; CDR2 reads SMNVEV (reference sequence). The CDR3 covers 15 residues. The whole variable domain, filled in from reference TRBV27 and TRBJ1-4, reads EAQVTQNPRYLITVTGKKLTVTCSQNMNHEYMSWYRQDPGLGLRQIYYSMNVEVTDKGDVPEGYKVSRKEKRNFPLILESPSPNQTSLYFCASSFGGATGEKLFFGSGTQLSVL.

This rearrangement joins TRBV28 to TRBJ1-5; D might be TRBD1 (5 bases). The CDR3 is made up of 17 amino acids. Trimming removed 6 bases from V and 4 bases from J, with 22 bases in between. The germline V gene encodes CDR1 MDHEN and CDR2 SYDVKM. The CDR3 bases are TGTGCCAGCAGCGTCCTGTGGGGGGGGACCTTAAATCAGCCCCAGCATTTT. This sequence encodes CASSVLWGGTLNQPQHF.

In its sample, this clonotype was seen many times. The V call is TRBV10-3, the J call TRBJ2-1, with 9 nucleotides matching TRBD2. V trimming: 10 bases; J trimming: 6 bases; junction bases outside the gene matches: 7. Germline V gives CDR1 ENHRY, CDR2 SYGVKD. The CDR3 covers 13 residues. CDR3 nucleotides: TGTGCCACCGGACTAGCGACTCCCAATGAGCAGTTCTTC. Its translation: CATGLATPNEQFF.

This chain joins TRBV10-3 and TRBJ1-1; no reliable D call. CDR3 length equals 13 residues. V lost 7 bases to trimming and J lost 2 bases, with 11 bases between them. Germline CDR1 ENHRY, CDR2 SYGVKD. CDR3 region: CAITERVNTEAFF. The CDR3 DNA reads as TGTGCCATCACCGAGCGAGTAAACACTGAAGCTTTCTTT.

This clonotype came up many times. The gene calls are TRBV28 and TRBJ2-2, with 8 bases that match TRBD1. The J segment lost 0 bases and the V segment lost 4 bases, leaving 7 bases of the junction unmatched. Looked up from germline, CDR1 is MDHEN and CDR2 is SYDVKM. The CDR3 has 17 residues. The CDR3 loop is CASSYIRTGTNTGELFF. CDR3 bases: TGTGCCAGCAGTTACATAAGGACAGGGACGAACACCGGGGAGCTGTTTTTT.

This clonotype was observed at least ten times. The V and J genes are TRBV29-1 and TRBJ2-7; D assignment may be TRBD1 or TRBD2 (6 bases each). Germline-derived CDR1 and CDR2 are SQVTM and ANQGSEA. V was pared by 6 bases and J by 1 base, with 22 bases between. This CDR3 is 16 amino acids long. The CDR3 loop reads CSVPLRGAPTSYEQYF. The DNA of the CDR3 is TGCAGCGTCCCGCTTAGGGGGGCACCGACTTCCTACGAGCAGTACTTC.

The genes are TRBV6-6 and TRBJ1-2; no clear D. This CDR3 contains 13 residues. Per germline, CDR1 MNHNY and CDR2 SVGAGI (reference sequence). V lost 0 bases, J lost 4 bases, and 6 bases lay in between. The CDR3 region is CASSYSAVYGYTF. The CDR3 DNA follows: TGTGCCAGCAGTTACTCGGCAGTCTATGGCTACACCTTC.

The table lists this clonotype with a few counts. The J gene is TRBJ2-1, the V gene TRBV29-1; no definite D call. The V and J ends lost 5 bases and 4 bases respectively, with 15 bases between them. In germline, CDR1 is SQVTM, CDR2 ANQGSEA. The CDR3 covers 14 residues. The CDR3 sequence is CSVCESLGYNEQFF. DNA for the CDR3: TGCAGCGTTTGTGAGAGCTTGGGTTACAATGAGCAGTTCTTC.

The chain is built from TRBV6-2 or TRBV6-3 and TRBJ2-1, with a weak D call TRBD2 (7 bases). V gave up 8 bases and J gave up 2 bases, with 19 bases separating them. There are 16 residues in the CDR3. Germline-derived CDR1 and CDR2 are MNHEY and SVGEGT. This CDR3 reads CASARGGLGPYNEQFF. Here the CDR3 DNA reads TGTGCCAGCGCGAGGGGGGGTTTGGGACCCTACAATGAGCAGTTCTTC.

This clonotype was observed at least ten times. The rearrangement links TRBV7-2 to TRBJ1-5; 10 bases are shared with TRBD1. The germline V gene has CDR1 SGHTA and CDR2 FQGNSA. CDR3 length equals 14 residues. The trim removed 5 bases at V and 7 bases at J, leaving 5 bases unmatched. The CDR3 spells CASSLRQGAQPQHF. In DNA form, the CDR3 reads TGTGCCAGCAGCCTTCGACAGGGGGCCCAGCCCCAGCATTTT.

This clonotype was seen a handful of times. V is TRBV7-2 and J is TRBJ1-5; D might be TRBD1 (6 bases). Looked up from germline, CDR1 is SGHTA and CDR2 is FQGNSA. With 10 bases removed from V and 7 bases from J, the gap between germline ends came to 17 bases. The CDR3 runs 13 residues. The CDR3 loop is CATGPGAGQPQHF. The CDR3 bases are TGTGCCACGGGCCCGGGGGCTGGACAGCCCCAGCATTTT.

The chain's CDR3 is CAWSRSGEQFF. DNA for the CDR3: TGTGCCTGGAGTAGAAGCGGAGAGCAGTTCTTC. The gene calls are TRBV30 and TRBJ2-1, with D perhaps TRBD2 (5 bases). CDR3 size: 11 residues. Trimming removed 2 bases from V and 10 bases from J, with 9 bases in between. From germline, CDR1 is GTSNPN and CDR2 SVGIG (reference sequence).